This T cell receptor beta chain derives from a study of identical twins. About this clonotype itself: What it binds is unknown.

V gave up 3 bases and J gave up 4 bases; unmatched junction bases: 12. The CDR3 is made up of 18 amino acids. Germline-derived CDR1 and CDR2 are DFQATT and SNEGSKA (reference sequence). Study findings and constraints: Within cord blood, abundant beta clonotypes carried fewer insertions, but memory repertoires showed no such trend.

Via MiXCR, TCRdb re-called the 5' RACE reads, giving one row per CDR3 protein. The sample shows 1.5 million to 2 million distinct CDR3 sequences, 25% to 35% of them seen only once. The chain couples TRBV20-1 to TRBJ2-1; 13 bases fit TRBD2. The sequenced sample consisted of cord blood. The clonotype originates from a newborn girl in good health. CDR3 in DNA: TGCAGTGCTAGGGCAGGACTAGCGGGAGAAGAGTGGTACAATGAGCAGTTCTTC. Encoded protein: CSARAGLAGEEWYNEQFF.